Below, 26 T cell receptor beta chains from the same sample are listed, as sequenced in a study of blood T cell repertoires in COVID-19. Repertoires were generated with immunoSEQ multiplex PCR, while TCRdb's copy carries only in-frame clones and drops some. Of approximately 200,000 clones in the sample, 82% were seen once. Specimen: peripheral blood. Source of these receptors: a woman between 25 and 40 years old with acute or convalescent COVID-19.

The chain couples TRBV7-2 to TRBJ1-2; TRBD1 might be the D (5 bases). The CDR3 covers 13 residues. Trimming removed 4 bases from V and 7 bases from J, with 13 bases in between. Per germline, CDR1 SGHTA and CDR2 FQGNSA. This CDR3 is CASSYTGGSGYTF. Written as DNA, the CDR3 is TGTGCCAGCAGCTACACGGGGGGAAGTGGCTACACCTTC.

The rearrangement joins TRBV30 to TRBJ2-7; weak D call: TRBD2 (6 bases). Germline V gene sequence: CDR1 GTSNPN, CDR2 SVGIG (reference sequence). CDR3 length: 14 amino acids. The V gene lost 0 bases and the J gene lost 6 bases, with 15 bases spanning the gap. This chain's CDR3 is CAWSVERADPEQYF. Written as DNA, the CDR3 is TGTGCCTGGAGTGTCGAGCGGGCCGACCCCGAGCAGTACTTC.

This clone was counted only a few times. The V and J genes are TRBV4-3 and TRBJ1-2, with 7 nucleotides matching TRBD1. Germline-derived CDR1 and CDR2 are LGHNA and YSLEER. J gave up 8 bases and V 0 bases, and 6 bases lay outside the gene matches. This CDR3 is built from 14 residues. The DNA of the CDR3 is TGCGCCAGCAGCCAAGACAGGGGGGTCGGGGGCTACACCTTC. Its translation: CASSQDRGVGGYTF.

V gene TRBV28 combines with J gene TRBJ1-2; 7 nucleotides match TRBD1. Germline assignment: CDR1 MDHEN and CDR2 SYDVKM. The CDR3 runs to 14 residues. The ends lost 5 bases at V and 2 bases at J; junction bases unmatched: 5. CDR3 amino acids: CASSPQGQNYGYTF. The CDR3 DNA reads as TGTGCCAGCAGTCCACAGGGGCAGAACTATGGCTACACCTTC.

J is TRBJ2-3 and V is TRBV7-9; 8 bases line up with TRBD1. The trim removed 1 base at V and 1 base at J, leaving 4 bases unmatched. The CDR3 consists of 16 residues. The V gene's germline CDR1 is SEHNR and CDR2 FQNEAQ (reference sequence). The CDR3 DNA sequence: TGTGCCAGCAGCTTAGGAACAGGGGGACGCACAGATACGCAGTATTTT. Its translation: CASSLGTGGRTDTQYF.

The chain carries TRBV7-8 and TRBJ2-1; 10 positions match TRBD2. V was clipped by 5 bases and J by 2 bases; unmatched bases: 6. CDR3 length: 16 amino acids. CDR1 and CDR2 from the germline V gene are SGHVS and FQNEAQ. CDR3 nucleotides: TGTGCCAGCAGCGTTAGCGGGAGGCACCCCTACAATGAGCAGTTCTTC. It codes for CASSVSGRHPYNEQFF.

This clone has more than one count but fewer than ten. This chain connects TRBV4-3 to TRBJ2-6, with no clear D. The CDR3 covers 15 residues. Germline V lookup: CDR1 LGHNA, CDR2 YSLEER. Between the trimmed V and J ends, which lost 1 base and 0 bases, there was a span of 4 bases. The CDR3 reads CASSQALSGANVLTF. As DNA, the CDR3 is TGCGCCAGCAGCCAAGCACTCTCTGGGGCCAACGTCCTGACTTTC.

The J gene is TRBJ2-1, the V gene TRBV7-3, with D uncertain. V lost 4 bases and J lost 4, with 17 bases in between. This CDR3 spans 16 amino acids. Per the germline V gene, CDR1 is SGHTA and CDR2 is FQGTGA. CDR3 bases: TGTGCCAGCAGCTCTCATCCCCCACATCCTTACAATGAGCAGTTCTTC. Protein product: CASSSHPPHPYNEQFF.

The CDR3 protein is CASSHARGREKLFF. The DNA for the CDR3 is TGTGCCAGTAGTCATGCCAGGGGGCGAGAAAAACTGTTTTTT. The V gene is TRBV19, the J gene TRBJ1-4, with TRBD1 matching 8 bases. The V gene's germline CDR1 is LNHDA and CDR2 SQIVND (reference sequence). Germline trimming cut 5 bases from V and 8 bases from J; bases unmatched to any gene: 7. The CDR3 spans 14 residues. The entire variable domain, with the rest obtained from reference TRBV19 and TRBJ1-4, is as follows: DGGITQSPKYLFRKEGQNVTLSCEQNLNHDAMYWYRQDPGQGLRLIYYSQIVNDFQKGDIAEGYSVSREKKESFPLTVTSAQKNPTAFYLCASSHARGREKLFFGSGTQLSVL.

J is TRBJ2-5 and V is TRBV7-7; no reliable D call. The V end lost 2 bases, the J end lost 7 bases, and 8 bases lay between the germline ends. The V gene's germline CDR1 is SSHAT and CDR2 FNYEAQ (reference sequence). The CDR3 consists of 12 residues. CDR3 nucleotides: TGTGCCAGCAGCTTATCATCAGGGACCCAGTACTTC. Encoded protein: CASSLSSGTQYF.

The genes are TRBV5-4 and TRBJ2-2; 7 bases are a match to TRBD1. Trimming at V came to 2 bases and at J to 4 bases, leaving 5 bases not matched to a gene. The CDR3 has 15 residues. CDR1 and CDR2 (germline): SGHNT, YYREEE (reference sequence). CDR3 DNA sequence: TGTGCCAGCAGCTTTGAGGGGGCGAGCACCGGGGAGCTGTTTTTT. This gives the protein CASSFEGASTGELFF.

This clone has just a few counts. The rearrangement uses TRBV6-1 and TRBJ2-3, with 12 bases lining up with TRBD2. Looked up from germline, CDR1 is MNHNS and CDR2 is SASEGT. V lost 2 bases, J lost 6 bases, and 3 bases stayed unmatched. This CDR3 region has 15 residues. The CDR3 sequence: CASSELAGGPDTQYF. The CDR3 DNA sequence: TGTGCCAGCAGTGAACTAGCGGGAGGGCCGGATACGCAGTATTTT.

The V call is TRBV21-1, the J call TRBJ2-4; TRBD2, the table's D call, was not compared with the DNA. TRBV21-1 corresponds to a pseudogene. The CDR3 sequence is 19 residues long. CDR3 nucleotides: TGTGCCAGCAGCAAATGGGGACTAGCGGGGGGGCCGGCCAAAAACATTCAGTACTTC. This gives the protein CASSKWGLAGGPAKNIQYF.

This clone was found once. The chain combines TRBV18 with TRBJ2-6; 8 nucleotides align to TRBD1. Germline lookup yields CDR1 KGHSH and CDR2 LQKENI. There are 19 residues in the CDR3. J lost 0 bases, V lost 3 bases, and 10 bases had no gene match. CDR3 residues: CASSPPWGQEHSGANVLTF. As DNA, the CDR3 is TGTGCCAGCTCACCGCCGTGGGGACAGGAACACTCTGGGGCCAACGTCCTGACTTTC.

The J gene is TRBJ1-5, the V gene TRBV4-1; 8 bases are shared with TRBD1. With 0 bases clipped from V and 15 bases from J, the junction kept 13 bases outside the gene matches. This CDR3 comprises 15 residues. In germline, CDR1 is MGHRA, CDR2 YSYEKL. This chain's CDR3 is CASSQDIGTGNNLHF. The CDR3 region has the DNA TGCGCCAGCAGCCAAGATATAGGGACAGGTAACAATTTGCATTTT.

The chain combines TRBV6-2 or TRBV6-3 with TRBJ2-7; 7 positions match TRBD2. The CDR3 is made up of 13 amino acids. From germline, CDR1 is MNHEY and CDR2 SVGEGT. The J segment lost 2 bases and the V segment lost 2 bases, leaving 0 bases of the junction unmatched. The CDR3 bases are TGTGCCAGCAGTTACGCGGGGGCCTACGAGCAGTACTTC. As protein: CASSYAGAYEQYF.

This sequence joins TRBV9 and TRBJ2-1, with D perhaps matching TRBD2 (5 bases). The CDR3 has 16 amino acids. V gave up 0 bases and J gave up 0 bases, with 10 bases separating them. Germline V gene data show CDR1 as SGDLS and CDR2 as YYNGEE. The CDR3 loop reads CASSVVGGSSYNEQFF. CDR3 coding DNA: TGTGCCAGCAGCGTAGTAGGTGGGAGCTCCTACAATGAGCAGTTCTTC.

A word on this clone: Other DNA sequences within the sample encode an identical CDR3. The rearrangement uses TRBV27 and TRBJ2-1; 7 nucleotides match TRBD1. The ends lost 5 bases at V and 0 bases at J; junction bases unmatched: 4. CDR3 size: 15 residues. The germline V gene has CDR1 MNHEY and CDR2 SMNVEV (reference sequence). CDR3 in DNA: TGTGCCAGCAGTCCGGACAGGAGCTCCTACAATGAGCAGTTCTTC. This translates into CASSPDRSSYNEQFF.

The chain recombines TRBV6-6 with TRBJ1-5; the D is unclear. This CDR3 spans 15 amino acids. Germline values: CDR1 MNHNY, CDR2 SVGAGI (reference sequence). The V and J ends lost 2 bases and 0 bases respectively, with 8 bases between them. In nucleotides, the CDR3 is TGTGCCAGCAGTTACAGTCAGAATAGCAATCAGCCCCAGCATTTT. Its translation: CASSYSQNSNQPQHF.

This chain joins TRBV6-5 and TRBJ2-3; 12 bases agree with TRBD2. Germline V gives CDR1 MNHEY, CDR2 SVGAGI. V lost 7 bases and J lost 3; bases outside the gene matches: 5. There are 15 residues in the CDR3. As DNA, the CDR3 is TGTGCCAGCAAAGGACTAGCGGGATTGACAGATACGCAGTATTTT. Amino acid sequence: CASKGLAGLTDTQYF.

This clone has only a few counts. V usage is TRBV21-1 and J usage is TRBJ2-7; TRBD1 was called by the table and not checked on the DNA. TRBV21-1 is recorded as a pseudogene. CDR3 length: 15 amino acids. CDR3 nucleotides: TGTGCCAGCAGCAAAGGGACAGGGGCCTCCTACGAGCAGTACTTC. Its translation: CASSKGTGASYEQYF.

V and J are TRBV6-2 or TRBV6-3 and TRBJ2-1; 9 bases line up with TRBD2. Germline-derived CDR1 and CDR2 are MNHEY and SVGEGT. CDR3 length: 15 residues. After removal of 4 bases from V and 9 bases from J, the junction contained 10 bases not matched to a gene. CDR3 in amino acids: CASSSLAGIDSEQFF. The CDR3 DNA sequence: TGTGCCAGCAGTTCACTAGCGGGCATAGACAGTGAGCAGTTCTTC.

J is TRBJ2-7 and V is TRBV7-2, with TRBD2 matching over 9 bases. J gave up 4 bases and V 3 bases, and 7 bases lay outside the gene matches. Germline V CDR1 and CDR2: SGHTA, FQGNSA. This CDR3 has 15 residues. The CDR3 DNA follows: TGTGCCAGCAGCTTCTTTAGCGGGAGTGATTACGAGCAGTACTTC. This sequence encodes CASSFFSGSDYEQYF. The variable domain in full, completed from reference TRBV7-2 and TRBJ2-7, reads GAGVSQSPSNKVTEKGKDVELRCDPISGHTALYWYRQSLGQGLEFLIYFQGNSAPDKSGLPSDRFSAERTGGSVSTLTIQRTQQEDSAVYLCASSFFSGSDYEQYFGPGTRLTVT.

The chain carries TRBV5-1 and TRBJ1-1, with D perhaps TRBD1 (6 bases). V lost 3 bases and J lost 1, with 13 bases in between. CDR1 and CDR2 (germline): SGHRS, YFSETQ. The CDR3 has 15 amino acids. In DNA form, the CDR3 reads TGCGCCAGCAGCTCCTTAGGGGGGGAGAACACTGAAGCTTTCTTT. This translates into CASSSLGGENTEAFF.

This clone was picked up one time. The J gene is TRBJ2-2, the V gene TRBV3-1 (or the pseudogene TRBV3-2); maybe TRBD1 (6 bases). V was shortened by 4 bases and J by 10 bases, with 10 bases between the two germline ends. The CDR3 totals 12 residues. Germline-derived CDR1 and CDR2 are LGHDT and YNNKEL (reference sequence). The CDR3: CASSLWGQELFF. The CDR3 bases are TGTGCCAGCAGCCTTTGGGGGCAGGAGCTGTTTTTT.

The V gene is TRBV2, the J gene TRBJ1-4; 8 bases are shared with TRBD1. Germline values: CDR1 SNHLY, CDR2 FYNNEI. The ends lost 3 bases at V and 5 bases at J; junction bases unmatched: 2. The CDR3 contains 14 residues. This CDR3 reads CASSDNRGNEKLFF. In DNA, the CDR3 is TGTGCCAGCAGTGATAACAGGGGGAATGAAAAACTGTTTTTT. Full variable domain (remainder filled in from reference TRBV2 and TRBJ1-4): EPEVTQTPSHQVTQMGQEVILRCVPISNHLYFYWYRQILGQKVEFLVSFYNNEISEKSEIFDDQFSVERPDGSNFTLKIRSTKLEDSAMYFCASSDNRGNEKLFFGSGTQLSVL.